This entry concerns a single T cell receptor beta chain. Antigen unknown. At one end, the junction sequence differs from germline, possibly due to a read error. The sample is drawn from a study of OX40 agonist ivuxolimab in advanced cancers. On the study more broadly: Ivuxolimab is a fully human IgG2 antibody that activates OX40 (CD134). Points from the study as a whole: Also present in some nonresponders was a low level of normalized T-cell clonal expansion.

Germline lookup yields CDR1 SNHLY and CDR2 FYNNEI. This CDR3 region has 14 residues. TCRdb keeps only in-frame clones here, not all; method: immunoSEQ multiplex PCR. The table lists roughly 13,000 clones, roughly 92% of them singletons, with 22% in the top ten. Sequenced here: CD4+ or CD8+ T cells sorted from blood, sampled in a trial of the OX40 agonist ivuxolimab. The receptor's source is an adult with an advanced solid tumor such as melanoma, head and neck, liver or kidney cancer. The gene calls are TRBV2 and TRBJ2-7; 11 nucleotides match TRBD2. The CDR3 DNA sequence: TGTGCCAGCAGAGGGACTAGCGGCTCCAACGAGCAGTACTTC. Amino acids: CASRGTSGSNEQYF.